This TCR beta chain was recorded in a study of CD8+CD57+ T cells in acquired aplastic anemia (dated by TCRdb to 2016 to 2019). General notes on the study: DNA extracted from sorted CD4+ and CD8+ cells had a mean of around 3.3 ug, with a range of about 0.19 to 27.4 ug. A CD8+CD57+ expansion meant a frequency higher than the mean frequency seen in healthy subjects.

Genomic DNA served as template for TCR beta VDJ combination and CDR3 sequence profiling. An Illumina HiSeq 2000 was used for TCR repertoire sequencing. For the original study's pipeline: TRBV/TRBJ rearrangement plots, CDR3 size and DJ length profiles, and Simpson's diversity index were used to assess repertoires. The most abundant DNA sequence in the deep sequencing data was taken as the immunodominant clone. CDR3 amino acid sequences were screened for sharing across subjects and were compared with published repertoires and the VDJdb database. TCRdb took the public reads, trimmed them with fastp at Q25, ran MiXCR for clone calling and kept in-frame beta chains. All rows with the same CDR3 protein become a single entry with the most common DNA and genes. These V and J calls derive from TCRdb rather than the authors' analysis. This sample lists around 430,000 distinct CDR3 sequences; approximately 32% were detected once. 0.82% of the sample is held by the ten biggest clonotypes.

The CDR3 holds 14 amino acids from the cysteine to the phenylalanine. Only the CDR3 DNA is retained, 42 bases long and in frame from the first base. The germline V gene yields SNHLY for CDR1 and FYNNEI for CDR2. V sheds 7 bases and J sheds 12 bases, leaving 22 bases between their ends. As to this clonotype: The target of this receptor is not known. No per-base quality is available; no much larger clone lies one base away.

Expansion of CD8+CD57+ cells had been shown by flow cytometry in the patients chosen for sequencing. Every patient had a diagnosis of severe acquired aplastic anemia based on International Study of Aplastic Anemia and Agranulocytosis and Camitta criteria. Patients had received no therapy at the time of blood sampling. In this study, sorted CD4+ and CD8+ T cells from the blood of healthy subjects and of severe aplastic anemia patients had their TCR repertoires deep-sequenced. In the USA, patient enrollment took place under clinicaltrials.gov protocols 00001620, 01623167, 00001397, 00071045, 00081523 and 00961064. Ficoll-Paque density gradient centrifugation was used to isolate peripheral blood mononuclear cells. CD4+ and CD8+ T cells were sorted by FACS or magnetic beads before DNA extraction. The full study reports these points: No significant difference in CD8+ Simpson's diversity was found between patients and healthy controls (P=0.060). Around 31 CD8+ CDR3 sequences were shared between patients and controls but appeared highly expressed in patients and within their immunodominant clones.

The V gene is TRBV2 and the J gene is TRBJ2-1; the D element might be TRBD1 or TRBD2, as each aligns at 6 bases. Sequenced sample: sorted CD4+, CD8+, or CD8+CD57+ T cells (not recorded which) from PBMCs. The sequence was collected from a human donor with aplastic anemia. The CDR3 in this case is CASTGASALGGQFF. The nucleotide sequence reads TGTGCCAGCACAGGGGCTAGCGCCCTCGGTGGGCAGTTCTTC.